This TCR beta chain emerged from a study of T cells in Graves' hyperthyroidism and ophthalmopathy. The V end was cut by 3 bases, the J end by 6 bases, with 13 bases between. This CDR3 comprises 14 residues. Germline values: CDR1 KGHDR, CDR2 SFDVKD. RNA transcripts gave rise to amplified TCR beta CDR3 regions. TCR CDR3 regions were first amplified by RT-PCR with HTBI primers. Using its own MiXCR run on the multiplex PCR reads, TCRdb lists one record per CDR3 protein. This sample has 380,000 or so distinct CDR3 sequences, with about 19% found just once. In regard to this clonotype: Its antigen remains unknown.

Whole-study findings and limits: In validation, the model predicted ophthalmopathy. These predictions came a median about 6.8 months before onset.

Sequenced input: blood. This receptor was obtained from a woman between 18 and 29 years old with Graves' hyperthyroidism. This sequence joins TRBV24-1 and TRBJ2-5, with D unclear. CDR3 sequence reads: CATSDVGPYQTQYF. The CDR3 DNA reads TGTGCCACCAGTGATGTAGGACCCTACCAGACCCAGTACTTC.